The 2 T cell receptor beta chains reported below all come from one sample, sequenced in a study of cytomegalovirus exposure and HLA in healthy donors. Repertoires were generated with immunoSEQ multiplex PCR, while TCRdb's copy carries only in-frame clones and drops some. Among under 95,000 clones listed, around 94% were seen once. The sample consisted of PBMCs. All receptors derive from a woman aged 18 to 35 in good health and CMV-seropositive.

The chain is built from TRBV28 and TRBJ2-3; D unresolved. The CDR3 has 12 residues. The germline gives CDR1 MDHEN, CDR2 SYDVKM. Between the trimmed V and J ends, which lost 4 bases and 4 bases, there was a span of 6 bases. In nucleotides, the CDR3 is TGTGCCAGCAGTTCCATTTCAGATACGCAGTATTTT. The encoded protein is CASSSISDTQYF.

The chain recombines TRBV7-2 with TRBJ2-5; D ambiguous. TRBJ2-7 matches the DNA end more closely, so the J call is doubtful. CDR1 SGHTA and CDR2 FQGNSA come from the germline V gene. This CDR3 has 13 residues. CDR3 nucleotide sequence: TGTGCCAGCAGCTTGTCAGACCACTACGAGCAGTACTTC. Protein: CASSLSDHYEQYF.